The T cell receptor (beta chain) described here comes from a study of CD8+ T cells in alopecia areata. Extraction and reverse transcription of RNA yielded cDNA as the sequencing template. Assay: immunoSEQ multiplex PCR; the TCRdb copy retains only in-frame clones and omits some. The top ten hold around 0.46% of the sample, which has hundreds of thousands of clones, more than 45% seen once. V was clipped by 2 bases and J by 3 bases, with 7 bases between them. The CDR3 totals 13 residues. The germline CDR1 and CDR2 sequences are MNHEY and SVGAGI. This TCR was recovered from a human donor with alopecia areata. The sample consisted of CD4+ T cells sorted from blood, taken at week 0. V and J are TRBV6-5 and TRBJ1-1; no firm D call. The CDR3 DNA reads TGTGCCAGCAGTTACCGACGGGACACTGAAGCTTTCTTT. Protein sequence: CASSYRRDTEAFF.